Listed here are 19 T cell receptor beta chains from one sample, sequenced in a study of Ad26.COV2.S vaccination and SARS-CoV-2 variants. Profiled with immunoSEQ multiplex PCR; TCRdb holds only in-frame clones, not every one. The sample lists about 400,000 clones, 83% occurring once. Treatment meaning: about 20 received Ad26.COV2.S at low or high dose, single or two shots; about 5 received placebo; per-sample allocation not given. It was on day 63 after the first vaccine or placebo injection that samples were taken. Sequenced here: peripheral blood, sampled in a trial of Ad26.COV2.S vaccine versus placebo. The source of these receptors is a person between 18 and 59 years old who received the Ad26.COV2.S COVID-19 vaccine or a placebo.

The chain has TRBV20-1 and TRBJ1-2; D possibly corresponds to TRBD1 (5 bases). The V gene's germline CDR1 is DFQATT and CDR2 SNEGSKA (reference sequence). CDR3 length equals 11 residues. V was shortened by 1 base and J by 8 bases, with 8 bases between the two germline ends. The CDR3 spells CSARAGGGYTF. The DNA for the CDR3 is TGCAGTGCTAGAGCGGGGGGAGGCTACACCTTC.

This clone turned up a few times. The chain recombines TRBV4-3 with TRBJ1-1; no reliable D call. The V and J ends lost 0 bases and 1 base respectively, with 6 bases between them. This CDR3 has 14 amino acids. CDR1 and CDR2 (germline): LGHNA, YSLEER. This chain's CDR3 is CASSQDVQNTEAFF. The CDR3, as DNA: TGCGCCAGCAGCCAAGATGTTCAGAACACTGAAGCTTTCTTT.

This clone has just a few counts. The genes are TRBV5-6 and TRBJ1-3; D might be TRBD1 (5 bases). The CDR3 is 15 amino acids. CDR1 and CDR2 from the germline V gene are SGHDT and YYEEEE. The V gene lost 4 bases and the J gene lost 0 bases, with 11 bases spanning the gap. The CDR3 DNA follows: TGTGCCAGCAGCGCCCAGGACACCTCTGGAAACACCATATATTTT. Translating it yields CASSAQDTSGNTIYF.

This sequence joins TRBV5-5 and TRBJ1-1, with D uncertain. The CDR3 spans 14 residues. The ends were cut back, 4 bases at V and 0 bases at J, with 10 bases in the middle. Germline V gene data show CDR1 as SGHKS and CDR2 as YYEKEE (reference sequence). Here the CDR3 reads CASSPEWVNTEAFF. The DNA for the CDR3 is TGTGCCAGCAGCCCCGAATGGGTGAACACTGAAGCTTTCTTT.

This rearrangement joins TRBV19 to TRBJ1-1; 8 bases agree with TRBD1. The CDR3 runs to 13 residues. Germline V gene lookup returns CDR1 LNHDA and CDR2 SQIVND (reference sequence). Losses at the gene ends were 9 bases for V and 5 bases for J; bases not matched to a gene: 8. The CDR3 region is CARTGERCTEAFF. CDR3 in DNA: TGTGCCAGGACAGGGGAACGATGTACTGAAGCTTTCTTT.

To note about this clone: This CDR3 is also generated by other DNA sequences in the sample. CDR3 region: CASGRDTGELFF. The CDR3 DNA is TGTGCTAGTGGTCGGGACACCGGGGAGCTGTTTTTT. The chain combines TRBV12-5 with TRBJ2-2; D remains unclear. The CDR3 extends over 12 amino acids. V was cut by 5 bases and J by 3 bases, with 4 bases left in between. From germline, CDR1 is LGHNT and CDR2 FRNRAP.

This chain links TRBV28 with TRBJ2-3; maybe TRBD1 (6 bases). This CDR3 has 15 residues. The germline CDR1 and CDR2 sequences are MDHEN and SYDVKM. Trimming left V 6 bases short and J 0 bases short, with 13 bases between. The CDR3 is CASRGRTASTDTQYF. The CDR3 DNA sequence: TGTGCCAGCAGGGGTCGGACAGCCAGCACAGATACGCAGTATTTT. The full variable domain, in which reference TRBV28 and TRBJ2-3 provide the parts outside the CDR3, is DVKVTQSSRYLVKRTGEKVFLECVQDMDHENMFWYRQDPGLGLRLIYFSYDVKMKEKGDIPEGYSVSREKKERFSLILESASTNQTSMYLCASRGRTASTDTQYFGPGTRLTVL.

The chain couples TRBV7-2 to TRBJ2-7, with TRBD1 identical over 7 bases. CDR1 is SGHTA, CDR2 FQGNSA, per germline. CDR3 length equals 15 residues. V was pared by 1 base and J by 2 bases, with 5 bases of the junction left unmatched. The CDR3 sequence is CASSLDRTGPYEQYF. The CDR3 DNA reads as TGTGCCAGCAGCTTAGACCGGACAGGCCCCTACGAGCAGTACTTC.

The CDR3 protein is CASRSYTGREKLFF. DNA of the CDR3: TGTGCCAGCAGGTCATACACCGGAAGAGAAAAACTGTTTTTT. The chain uses TRBV6-5 and TRBJ1-4; no clear D. Germline V lookup: CDR1 MNHEY, CDR2 SVGAGI. V lost 6 bases, J lost 8 bases, and 16 bases lay in between. The CDR3 contains 14 residues.

This clone was seen just once. The chain carries TRBV4-3 and TRBJ2-3; TRBD2 aligns across 10 bases. V was pared by 1 base and J by 2 bases, with 12 bases of the junction left unmatched. CDR1 and CDR2 from the germline V gene are LGHNA and YSLEER. The CDR3 runs 19 residues. As DNA, the CDR3 is TGCGCCAGCAGCCAAGGACCCCTCGGAGCGGGGGGGCTCACAGATACGCAGTATTTT. Residues: CASSQGPLGAGGLTDTQYF.

The rearrangement links TRBV9 to TRBJ1-2; no reliable D call. The CDR3 is 12 amino acids. Germline loops: CDR1 SGDLS, CDR2 YYNGEE. V was trimmed by 4 bases and J by 5 bases, leaving 9 bases between them. The CDR3 nucleotides read TGTGCCAGCAGCCCCTCCGGTTATGGCTACACCTTC. Translating it yields CASSPSGYGYTF.

The rearrangement uses TRBV11-2 and TRBJ2-7; D gene ambiguous. Trimming took 5 bases from V and 7 from J, leaving 18 bases between them. CDR1 and CDR2 from the germline V gene are SGHAT and FQNNGV. The CDR3 sequence is 14 residues long. CDR3 in DNA: TGTGCCAGCAGCAACCCCGGTGTGGTAGGGGAGCAGTACTTC. This codes for CASSNPGVVGEQYF.

The rearrangement joins TRBV5-6 to TRBJ1-1; TRBD1 matches 7 bases. The CDR3 has 14 amino acids. V shed 3 bases and J 8 bases; nucleotides not matched to a gene: 10. The germline V gene has CDR1 SGHDT and CDR2 YYEEEE. CDR3 residues: CASSSGQTKAEAFF. In nucleotides, the CDR3 is TGTGCCAGCAGCTCGGGACAGACTAAAGCCGAAGCTTTCTTT.

The genes are TRBV6-5 and TRBJ2-1, with a tentative D call TRBD2 (6 bases). Germline CDR1 is MNHEY and CDR2 is SVGAGI. The CDR3 spans 14 residues. Trimming took 3 bases from V and 9 from J, leaving 15 bases between them. This CDR3 is CASSYTGTSPEQFF. CDR3 bases: TGTGCCAGCAGTTATACTGGGACTTCTCCTGAGCAGTTCTTC.

The rearrangement uses TRBV4-2 and TRBJ1-6; D not certain. With 0 bases removed from V and 12 bases from J, the gap between germline ends came to 12 bases. Germline loops: CDR1 LGHNA, CDR2 YNFKEQ. The CDR3 runs 14 residues. CDR3 amino acids: CASSQDWGSVPLHF. In DNA, the CDR3 is TGTGCCAGCAGCCAAGATTGGGGAAGTGTACCCCTCCACTTT.

CDR3 amino acids: CASSLSRPTTDTQYF. The CDR3 DNA is TGTGCCAGCAGCTTATCCAGGCCCACCACAGATACGCAGTATTTT. This rearrangement joins TRBV7-9 to TRBJ2-3; D is unresolved. Germline CDR1 is SEHNR and CDR2 is FQNEAQ (reference sequence). This CDR3 comprises 15 residues. Trimming cost V 2 bases and J 2 bases, with 11 bases left between them.

The V call is TRBV5-4, the J call TRBJ1-3; possibly TRBD1 for D (6 bases). CDR1 and CDR2 (germline): SGHNT, YYREEE (reference sequence). The CDR3 covers 14 residues. V was clipped by 2 bases and J by 4 bases, with 10 bases between them. Here the CDR3 DNA reads TGTGCCAGCAGCTTCCAGGGGACGGGAAACACCATATATTTT. It yields the protein CASSFQGTGNTIYF.

The chain uses TRBV18 and TRBJ2-1; the D gene is possibly TRBD1 (5 bases). V dropped 3 bases and J dropped 7 bases, with 16 bases sitting between them. This CDR3 contains 15 residues. Germline CDR1 reads KGHSH; CDR2 reads LQKENI. CDR3 in amino acids: CASSPGGANANEQFF. CDR3 coding DNA: TGTGCCAGCTCACCTGGTGGGGCAAACGCTAATGAGCAGTTCTTC.

This chain uses TRBV7-9 with TRBJ2-6; D is unresolved. Germline CDR1 reads SEHNR; CDR2 reads FQNEAQ (reference sequence). The CDR3 has 15 residues. The germline V and J ends were trimmed by 7 bases and 0 bases, with 10 bases remaining between them. The CDR3 loop reads CASIGLPSGANVLTF. CDR3 DNA sequence: TGTGCCAGCATAGGGCTTCCCTCTGGGGCCAACGTCCTGACTTTC.